The 8 T cell receptor beta chains given below trace back to one sample, sequenced in a study of cytomegalovirus exposure and HLA in healthy donors (dated by TCRdb to about 2017). Libraries were built with the immunoSEQ multiplex PCR assay. A mixture of 60 forward primers for TCR Vbeta segments and 13 reverse primers for TCR Jbeta segments was used in the multiplex PCR. TCRdb re-hosts the immuneACCESS table, in-frame sequences only. Its copies lack some clones; in the studies checked, an unresolved V gene accounts for under half of them, and the cause for the rest is not known. A total of roughly 150,000 clones appear in this sample, 76% of them only once. About 3.4% of the sample rests with the top ten. Sample: PBMCs. These receptors were taken from a male donor in good health and CMV-seronegative.

A note on this clone: Compared with germline, one end of the junction differs, possibly owing to a read error. J is TRBJ2-5 and V is TRBV6-5; TRBD1 matches at 7 bases. The CDR3 sequence is 15 residues long. The germline V gene has CDR1 MNHEY and CDR2 SVGAGI. CDR3 nucleotide sequence: TGCGCCAGCAGTTACGTGACAGGGTCTCAAGAGACCCAGTACTTC. This codes for CASSYVTGSQETQYF.

The CDR3 sequence: CASSGPRTGGGYSNQPQHF. DNA of the CDR3: TGTGCCAGCAGCGGGCCCCGGACAGGGGGAGGATATAGCAATCAGCCCCAGCATTTT. This rearrangement joins TRBV21-1 to TRBJ1-5; the table's D call of TRBD1 was not tested on the DNA. TRBV21-1 is reported as a pseudogene. The CDR3 runs to 19 residues.

The chain joins TRBV19 to TRBJ2-3; 12 bases fit TRBD2. After removal of 5 bases from V and 4 bases from J, the junction contained 4 bases not matched to a gene. Looked up from germline, CDR1 is LNHDA and CDR2 is SQIVND (reference sequence). There are 15 residues in the CDR3. CDR3 amino acids: CASSSRLAGADTQYF. The CDR3, as DNA: TGTGCCAGTAGTTCCAGACTAGCGGGGGCAGATACGCAGTATTTT.

The genes are TRBV4-2 and TRBJ1-2, with 7 bases fitting TRBD1. J gave up 8 bases and V 3 bases, and 15 bases lay outside the gene matches. This CDR3 is 16 amino acids long. The V gene's germline CDR1 is LGHNA and CDR2 YNFKEQ. CDR3 amino acids: CASSHPAARQGGGYTF. The CDR3 region has the DNA TGTGCCAGCAGCCACCCCGCCGCACGACAGGGCGGGGGCTACACCTTC.

This clone was observed a handful of times. The V call is TRBV27, the J call TRBJ1-1; TRBD1 aligns across 8 bases. After removal of 3 bases from V and 8 bases from J, the junction contained 11 bases not matched to a gene. This CDR3 is 15 amino acids long. The germline V gene encodes CDR1 MNHEY and CDR2 SMNVEV (reference sequence). In DNA, the CDR3 is TGTGCCAGCAGTTTCGGTCACCCGGGGACAGGCGAAGCTTTCTTT. Translating gives CASSFGHPGTGEAFF.

This chain links TRBV7-2 with TRBJ1-5, with TRBD1 matching over 7 bases. This CDR3 contains 18 residues. V was clipped by 0 bases and J by 1 base; unmatched bases: 9. The germline CDR1 and CDR2 sequences are SGHTA and FQGNSA. The CDR3 nucleotides are TGTGCCAGCAGCTTAGCCCGCGGGACAGTGGGAAGCAATCAGCCCCAGCATTTT. The encoded protein is CASSLARGTVGSNQPQHF.

V and J are TRBV7-2 and TRBJ1-5; 8 bases map to TRBD1. The CDR3 is 14 amino acids. Per the germline V gene, CDR1 is SGHTA and CDR2 is FQGNSA. J was trimmed by 6 bases and V by 5 bases; bases with no gene match: 6. The CDR3 nucleotides read TGTGCCAGCAGCACAGACAGGGGAAGTCAGCCCCAGCATTTT. It yields the protein CASSTDRGSQPQHF.

The chain joins TRBV28 to TRBJ1-5; the match to TRBD1 covers 7 bases. The CDR3 is 16 residues long. The germline CDR1 and CDR2 sequences are MDHEN and SYDVKM. J gave up 4 bases and V 6 bases, and 12 bases lay outside the gene matches. This CDR3 is CASSIGTETLNQPQHF. In DNA form, the CDR3 reads TGTGCCAGCAGCATAGGGACAGAAACCCTTAATCAGCCCCAGCATTTT.